This T cell receptor beta chain was recorded in a study of cytomegalovirus exposure and HLA in healthy donors. This CDR3 is built from 15 residues. Trimming stripped 0 bases from V and 1 base from J, with 8 bases between. Germline CDR1 and CDR2: MRHNA and SNTAGT. It was with 60 Vbeta and 13 Jbeta primers that the PCR ran. Here immunoSEQ multiplex PCR was the method, and the copy in TCRdb shows in-frame clones only, minus some. This repertoire shows about 45,000 clones, around 70% found once; its top ten account for about 3.2%. This clone was counted between two and nine times. Sample: PBMCs. The chain is built from TRBV6-4 and TRBJ2-3, with a weak D call TRBD1 (6 bases). The receptor comes from a woman aged 25 to 45 in good health and CMV-seronegative. CDR3: CASSDSGGGTDTQYF. CDR3 in DNA: TGTGCCAGCAGTGACTCTGGGGGCGGCACAGATACGCAGTATTTT.